Reported below is one T cell receptor beta chain. Its antigen is not known. The record originates from a study of siplizumab effects on memory and regulatory T cells. Study-wide results and limits: For mappable alloreactive CD4+ clones, the mean Treg-derived fraction was roughly 70% with siplizumab and 25% to 30% in controls. The majority of clones, roughly 75-97% of proliferating CD4+ or CD8+ clones, lacked an assignable naive or memory phenotype.

Only in-frame clones appear in the TCRdb table, and some are missing; sequencing was by immunoSEQ multiplex PCR. The data contain about 97,000 clones, 80% to 95% of them singletons. The ends lost 4 bases at V and 7 bases at J; junction bases unmatched: 9. This CDR3 contains 15 residues. Germline CDR1 reads SGHNT; CDR2 reads YYREEE (reference sequence). This TCR derives from a human donor in good health. Sequencing used non-Treg CD4+ T cells sorted from blood. The gene calls are TRBV5-4 and TRBJ1-5, with 9 bases fitting TRBD1. The CDR3 DNA reads TGTGCCAGCAGCCTTGGGACAGGGATTTCGCAGCCCCAGCATTTT. This translates into CASSLGTGISQPQHF.